Below are 14 T cell receptor beta chains sequenced from a single sample in a study of radiation and T cells in renal cell carcinoma. Documented time point: blood 4 weeks post-SBRT, at nephrectomy. This sample's treatment: 15 Gy SBRT to primary tumor, nephrectomy 4 weeks later. Sequencing used immunoSEQ multiplex PCR; TCRdb keeps in-frame clones, though not all of them. The table records over 90,000 clones, approximately 80% of them present only once. The sample in question was blood, obtained from a patient whose treatment included radiotherapy and nephrectomy. These receptor sequences come from a man aged 55 to 70 with renal cell carcinoma.

J is TRBJ2-7 and V is TRBV28, with TRBD2 identical over 11 bases. J was trimmed by 2 bases and V by 1 base; bases with no gene match: 7. The CDR3 totals 17 residues. The germline V gene encodes CDR1 MDHEN and CDR2 SYDVKM. This chain's CDR3 is CASSLFSTSGATYEQYF. CDR3 DNA: TGTGCCAGCAGTTTATTCTCGACTAGCGGGGCAACCTACGAGCAGTACTTC.

This chain joins TRBV11-2 and TRBJ2-7; TRBD2 agrees at 9 bases. The trim removed 2 bases at V and 2 bases at J, leaving 1 base unmatched. Germline assignment: CDR1 SGHAT and CDR2 FQNNGV. The CDR3 length is 14 residues. The CDR3 sequence: CASSLLAGPYEQYF. In nucleotides, the CDR3 is TGTGCCAGCAGCTTACTAGCGGGACCCTACGAGCAGTACTTC.

The gene calls are TRBV7-2 and TRBJ2-1, with TRBD2 matching 10 bases. This CDR3 is 14 amino acids long. V shed 5 bases and J 9 bases; nucleotides not matched to a gene: 7. Germline V CDR1 and CDR2: SGHTA, FQGNSA. Here the CDR3 DNA reads TGTGCCAGCAGCCAGCGGGAGGGCCGCGGTGAGCAGTTCTTC. Translated, it gives CASSQREGRGEQFF.

This clone has only one observation. The chain links TRBV19 to TRBJ2-1, with D perhaps TRBD1 (5 bases). Deletions cut 4 bases from V and 5 bases from J, with 15 bases between. Germline V gene data show CDR1 as LNHDA and CDR2 as SQIVND (reference sequence). CDR3 size: 15 residues. For the CDR3, the DNA is TGTGCCAGTAGTACCGATCAGGGTAGGCACAATGAGCAGTTCTTC. This encodes CASSTDQGRHNEQFF. Drawing the rest from reference TRBV19 and TRBJ2-1, the complete variable domain is DGGITQSPKYLFRKEGQNVTLSCEQNLNHDAMYWYRQDPGQGLRLIYYSQIVNDFQKGDIAEGYSVSREKKESFPLTVTSAQKNPTAFYLCASSTDQGRHNEQFFGPGTRLTVL.

This clone has a handful of counts. J is TRBJ2-7 and V is TRBV9; tentatively, D is TRBD1 or TRBD2 (7 bases each). V dropped 0 bases and J dropped 3 bases, with 13 bases sitting between them. The CDR3 sequence is 15 residues long. The germline V gene has CDR1 SGDLS and CDR2 YYNGEE. This chain's CDR3 is CASSVAGGAGYEQYF. The CDR3 bases are TGTGCCAGCAGCGTAGCAGGGGGGGCCGGCTACGAGCAGTACTTC. Complete variable domain (other parts from reference TRBV9 and TRBJ2-7): DSGVTQTPKHLITATGQRVTLRCSPRSGDLSVYWYQQSLDQGLQFLIQYYNGEERAKGNILERFSAQQFPDLHSELNLSSLELGDSALYFCASSVAGGAGYEQYFGPGTRLTVT.

This clone was seen only once. CDR3 in amino acids: CASSYQREVGTDTQYF. The CDR3 nucleotides read TGTGCCAGCAGTTACCAGCGGGAGGTGGGCACAGATACGCAGTATTTT. V usage is TRBV27 and J usage is TRBJ2-3; TRBD2 matches 9 bases. Per the germline V gene, CDR1 is MNHEY and CDR2 is SMNVEV (reference sequence). The CDR3 sequence is 16 residues long. J gave up 1 base and V 4 bases, and 6 bases lay outside the gene matches.

The chain couples TRBV6-1 to TRBJ2-7; 12 nucleotides line up with TRBD2. V dropped 7 bases and J dropped 6; count of bases not matched to a gene: 7. The germline CDR1 and CDR2 sequences are MNHNS and SASEGT. The CDR3 is made up of 14 amino acids. The CDR3 region has the DNA TGTGCCAGCACGGTGACTAGCGGGAGTACCGAGCAGTACTTC. It translates to CASTVTSGSTEQYF.

Only one count was recorded for this clone. The gene calls are TRBV6-1 and TRBJ2-4; maybe TRBD1 (5 bases). With 0 bases removed from V and 12 bases from J, the gap between germline ends came to 6 bases. The CDR3 runs 11 residues. CDR1 and CDR2 from the germline V gene are MNHNS and SASEGT. CDR3 region: CASSEAGPQYF. CDR3 nucleotide sequence: TGTGCCAGCAGTGAAGCGGGGCCTCAGTACTTC.

CDR3 protein: CASSVQESTEAFF. CDR3 bases: TGTGCCAGCAGCGTACAAGAAAGCACTGAAGCTTTCTTT. The V and J genes are TRBV11-3 and TRBJ1-1, with D hard to call. Germline loops: CDR1 SGHNT, CDR2 YENEEA. Trimming left V 5 bases short and J 4 bases short, with 11 bases between. This CDR3 comprises 13 residues.

This clone occurred once. V gene TRBV2 combines with J gene TRBJ1-4; D unclear. V lost 6 bases to trimming and J lost 5 bases, with 10 bases between them. CDR1 and CDR2 (germline): SNHLY, FYNNEI. CDR3 length equals 13 residues. The CDR3 DNA follows: TGTGCCAGCAGAGGTGATAGGAATGAAAAACTGTTTTTT. Residues: CASRGDRNEKLFF.

The sample holds many counts of this clone. The chain has TRBV5-1 and TRBJ1-1, with 10 bases that match TRBD1. In germline, CDR1 is SGHRS, CDR2 YFSETQ. V gave up 3 bases and J gave up 7 bases; unmatched junction bases: 12. This CDR3 has 16 amino acids. The CDR3 DNA follows: TGCGCCAGCAGCTCCTGGGGACAGGGGTCTTCCCTTGAAGCTTTCTTT. It encodes CASSSWGQGSSLEAFF.

The CDR3 is CASSVSGVRGQPQHF. The CDR3 DNA sequence: TGTGCCAGCAGTGTTTCGGGGGTACGAGGTCAGCCCCAGCATTTT. The V and J genes are TRBV2 and TRBJ1-5, with a weak D call TRBD1 (5 bases). V was clipped by 4 bases and J by 6 bases, with 16 bases between them. Germline values: CDR1 SNHLY, CDR2 FYNNEI. This CDR3 contains 15 residues.

The chain carries TRBV5-1 and TRBJ2-1; no clear D gene. This CDR3 is 15 amino acids long. Trimming pared 0 bases from V and 6 bases from J, leaving 13 bases between. Germline CDR1 is SGHRS and CDR2 is YFSETQ. This CDR3 is CASSLEAPRTNEQFF. DNA for the CDR3: TGCGCCAGCAGCTTGGAGGCTCCGCGGACCAATGAGCAGTTCTTC.

The chain is built from TRBV28 and TRBJ1-4; D remains ambiguous. The ends were cut back, 3 bases at V and 4 bases at J, with 12 bases in the middle. Per the germline V gene, CDR1 is MDHEN and CDR2 is SYDVKM. This CDR3 contains 15 residues. CDR3 residues: CASSFSVIGNEKLFF. CDR3 DNA sequence: TGTGCCAGCAGTTTCTCGGTTATCGGTAATGAAAAACTGTTTTTT.